These 31 T cell receptor beta chains were sequenced from one sample in a study of tumor-infiltrating lymphocytes in oesophageal squamous cell carcinoma. TCRdb reprocessed the PCR reads via MiXCR and lists one record per CDR3 protein. The repertoire holds 15,000 to 20,000 distinct CDR3 sequences, with approximately 40% as singletons. Input material: normal esophageal tissue next to the tumor. These receptor sequences come from a male donor with esophageal squamous cell carcinoma.

The sample holds a few counts of this clonotype. The chain employs TRBV25-1 and TRBJ2-6; no reliable D call. This CDR3 has 16 residues. The V and J ends lost 4 bases and 0 bases respectively, with 10 bases between them. The germline V gene encodes CDR1 MGHDK and CDR2 SYGVNS. The CDR3 DNA reads TGTGCCAGCAGTGGAAAGGCATGCTCTGGGGCCAACGTCCTGACTTTC. Its protein product is CASSGKACSGANVLTF.

In its sample, this clonotype ranks as medium-sized. The chain carries TRBV10-3 and TRBJ2-7; 11 nucleotides match TRBD1. The V and J ends lost 5 bases and 1 base, in that order; junction bases with no gene match: 7. The CDR3 is made up of 16 amino acids. CDR1 is ENHRY and CDR2 is SYGVKD in the germline V gene. The CDR3 sequence: CAISSSGTGGSYEQYF. The CDR3 DNA follows: TGTGCCATCAGTTCATCCGGGACAGGGGGTTCCTACGAGCAGTACTTC.

This clonotype was recorded at least ten times. The V call is TRBV6-6, the J call TRBJ2-1; 7 bases are shared with TRBD1. The CDR3 has 15 amino acids. Germline V gives CDR1 MNHNY, CDR2 SVGAGI (reference sequence). Germline trimming cut 2 bases from V and 3 bases from J; bases unmatched to any gene: 4. CDR3 region: CASSYRDSYYNEQFF. CDR3 coding DNA: TGTGCCAGCAGTTACCGGGACAGCTACTACAATGAGCAGTTCTTC.

This clonotype appeared many times. This may be a read error, as it is one base from a much larger clone. The chain employs TRBV10-3 and TRBJ2-1; 8 positions match TRBD2. Judging by the DNA end, TRBJ2-7 fits better; the J call may be wrong. This CDR3 has 18 amino acids. Germline CDR1 and CDR2: ENHRY and SYGVKD. As DNA, the CDR3 is TGTGCCACCAGTTGGCGTATGAGTAGCGGGACGTCCTACAATGAGCAGTACTTC. Translated, it gives CATSWRMSSGTSYNEQYF.

The chain uses TRBV7-3 and TRBJ2-5, with D unresolved. This CDR3 is 15 amino acids long. V lost 1 base and J lost 5, with 14 bases in between. CDR1 is SGHTA, CDR2 FQGTGA, per germline. The CDR3: CASSLRGSTMETQYF. DNA for the CDR3: TGTGCCAGCAGCTTAAGAGGTAGCACGATGGAGACCCAGTACTTC. Full variable domain (remainder filled in from reference TRBV7-3 and TRBJ2-5): GAGVSQTPSNKVTEKGKYVELRCDPISGHTALYWYRQSLGQGPEFLIYFQGTGAADDSGLPNDRFFAVRPEGSVSTLKIQRTERGDSAVYLCASSLRGSTMETQYFGPGTRLLVL.

This clonotype was detected many times. The rearrangement joins TRBV5-4 to TRBJ1-2; a weak D match, TRBD1 (5 bases). The CDR3 consists of 14 residues. Germline-derived CDR1 and CDR2 are SGHNT and YYREEE (reference sequence). V shed 0 bases and J shed 6 bases, with 12 bases lying between them. Written as DNA, the CDR3 is TGTGCCAGCAGCTTGGCGCGCAGGGATCATGGCTACACCTTC. The encoded protein is CASSLARRDHGYTF.

As to this clonotype: The CDR3 does not close with the conserved phenylalanine or tryptophan, likely indicating a read error. The DNA is left out, because the CDR3 cannot be placed on it with certainty; the CDR3 is given as TCRdb lists it. The gene calls are TRBV5-1 and TRBJ2-7; TRBD1, as called in the table, went unchecked against the DNA. Germline CDR1 is SGHRS and CDR2 is YFSETQ. The CDR3 region is 16 residues in length, termini included. CDR3 in amino acids: CARVPRAVRTPGSCFS.

The chain links TRBV6-1 to TRBJ2-5, with D maybe TRBD1 (5 bases). The J call is uncertain, as TRBJ1-2 better fits the DNA end. The germline V gene has CDR1 MNHNS and CDR2 SASEGT. The length of the CDR3 is 14 residues. CDR3 sequence: CASRTVTALYGYTF. The CDR3 DNA reads TGTGCCAGCAGGACTGTGACAGCTCTCTATGGCTACACCTTC.

This clonotype was observed a few times. The rearrangement uses TRBV7-3 and TRBJ1-1, with D unclear. CDR1 and CDR2 (germline): SGHTA, FQGTGA. The germline V and J ends were trimmed by 5 bases and 1 base, with 8 bases remaining between them. The CDR3 is 13 amino acids. The CDR3 loop reads CASSQTPNTEAFF. In DNA form, the CDR3 reads TGTGCCAGCAGCCAAACACCGAACACTGAAGCTTTCTTT.

In this sample, this clonotype is medium-sized. The rearrangement uses TRBV28 and TRBJ2-1; TRBD2 matches 7 bases. The CDR3 loop spans 15 amino acids. The ends lost 4 bases at V and 4 bases at J; junction bases unmatched: 7. CDR1 and CDR2 from the germline V gene are MDHEN and SYDVKM. CDR3 protein: CASSSTGTNYNEQFF. CDR3 sequence (DNA): TGTGCCAGCAGTTCCACCGGGACTAATTACAATGAGCAGTTCTTC.

With respect to this clonotype: Germline is not matched at one junction end, which may reflect a read error. The rearrangement links TRBV7-6 to TRBJ2-3; unclear D gene. Germline CDR1 is SGHVS and CDR2 is FNYEAQ. The CDR3 consists of 15 residues. For the CDR3, the DNA is TGTGCCAGCAGCATAGCAGGTTCTAGCACAGATACGCAGTATTTT. Protein: CASSIAGSSTDTQYF.

This clonotype is medium-sized. V is TRBV7-3 and J is TRBJ2-3; D is unclear. The germline V gene encodes CDR1 SGHTA and CDR2 FQGTGA. The length of the CDR3 is 14 residues. Trimming cost V 5 bases and J 2 bases, with 11 bases left between them. Here the CDR3 DNA reads TGTGCCAGCAGCCGATCTAAGAACACAGATACGCAGTATTTT. This encodes CASSRSKNTDTQYF.

This clonotype has at least ten counts. This rearrangement joins TRBV7-9 to TRBJ1-4, with D possibly TRBD1 on 5 matching bases. CDR1 is SEHNR, CDR2 FQNEAQ, per germline (reference sequence). The CDR3 spans 16 residues. V was trimmed by 6 bases and J by 0 bases, leaving 14 bases between them. The CDR3 protein is CASRQQDSATNEKLFF. The CDR3 DNA reads TGTGCCAGCAGACAACAGGATTCGGCAACTAATGAAAAACTGTTTTTT.

Concerning this clonotype itself: This CDR3 is missing its conserved last phenylalanine or tryptophan, likely due to a read error. The DNA is omitted, as the CDR3 cannot be located on it reliably, and the CDR3 follows TCRdb's listing. The chain couples TRBV11-2 to TRBJ2-5; the table's TRBD2 call for D was not verified on the DNA. The germline CDR1 and CDR2 sequences are SGHAT and FQNNGV. Including both end residues, the CDR3 is 16 amino acids long. CDR3 residues: CASSLTSGSSEQYFGN.

There are many counts of this clonotype. The rearrangement uses TRBV12-3 or TRBV12-4 and TRBJ2-1, with 11 positions matching TRBD2. The CDR3 is 13 residues long. The V gene end was trimmed by 8 bases and the J gene end by 10 bases; junction bases not matched to a gene: 7. This chain's CDR3 is CASVLAGAWEQFF. In DNA, the CDR3 is TGTGCCAGCGTACTAGCGGGAGCTTGGGAGCAGTTCTTC.

Judged by abundance, this clonotype is medium-sized. This chain joins TRBV6-1 and TRBJ1-1; D remains unclear. CDR1 is MNHNS, CDR2 SASEGT, per germline. The CDR3 runs to 13 residues. Trimming left V 5 bases short and J 3 bases short, with 10 bases between. CDR3 coding DNA: TGTGCCAGCAGTCGAAATTGGGACACTGAAGCTTTCTTT. Protein sequence: CASSRNWDTEAFF.

Remarks on this clonotype: Here the CDR3 omits its conserved ending phenylalanine or tryptophan, so a read error is the likely source. Because the CDR3's place on the DNA is in doubt, the DNA is left out and the CDR3 is given as listed by TCRdb. The V and J genes are TRBV7-4 and TRBJ2-3; the D segment call TRBD2 is taken from the table without a DNA check. Germline V lookup: CDR1 SGHVT, CDR2 SQSDAQ. The CDR3 length is 17 residues, termini included. CDR3 amino acids: CASVRSSGSYNEQFFGP.

This clonotype was picked up many times. An end of the junction does not agree with germline; a read error may underlie this. This sequence joins TRBV7-7 and TRBJ2-7; 9 bases line up with TRBD2. The CDR3 runs to 13 residues. Germline values: CDR1 SSHAT, CDR2 FNYEAQ (reference sequence). The DNA for the CDR3 is TGTGCTAGCAGCCTGGGACTAGCCAATGAGCAGTACTTC. It translates to CASSLGLANEQYF.

The V and J genes are TRBV5-1 and TRBJ2-3; the match to TRBD1 covers 8 bases. The CDR3 has 16 residues. V shed 4 bases and J 3 bases; nucleotides not matched to a gene: 10. CDR1 is SGHRS and CDR2 is YFSETQ in the germline V gene. The CDR3 sequence is CASSKGQEVVTDTQYF. The CDR3 nucleotides read TGCGCCAGCAGCAAGGGACAGGAGGTAGTAACAGATACGCAGTATTTT.

The table lists this clonotype with a few counts. Given a much more abundant clone one base away, this may be a read error. This chain links TRBV6-1 with TRBJ2-7; 11 bases fit TRBD1. V gave up 1 base and J gave up 7 bases; unmatched junction bases: 3. CDR3 length equals 14 residues. From germline, CDR1 is MNHNS and CDR2 SASEGT. The CDR3, as DNA: TGTGCCAGCAGTGAAGGGACAGGGGGCAATGAGCAGTACTTC. Protein sequence: CASSEGTGGNEQYF.

The chain joins TRBV7-3 to TRBJ2-1; D unclear. Matching the DNA end better, TRBJ2-5 makes the J call doubtful. CDR1 and CDR2 from the germline V gene are SGHTA and FQGTGA. The CDR3 is 13 amino acids. CDR3 loop: CASSLISQETQYF. CDR3 bases: TGTGCCAGCAGCTTGATTAGTCAAGAGACCCAGTACTTC.

The V and J genes are TRBV6-1 and TRBJ2-2, with TRBD1 as a possible D gene (5 bases). V lost 5 bases and J 6 bases, leaving 7 bases between the germline ends. The CDR3 runs to 12 residues. The germline V gene has CDR1 MNHNS and CDR2 SASEGT. The CDR3 region is CASSSRAGELFF. In DNA, the CDR3 is TGTGCCAGCAGTTCCAGGGCCGGGGAGCTGTTTTTT.

On this clonotype: Compared with germline, one end of the junction differs, possibly owing to a read error. The chain couples TRBV11-2 to TRBJ2-4; 7 bases are shared with TRBD2. Looked up from germline, CDR1 is SGHAT and CDR2 is FQNNGV. The CDR3 covers 19 residues. This chain's CDR3 is CASSLRSKGGSSYNSPLHF. DNA for the CDR3: TGTGCCAGCAGCTTAAGGAGTAAGGGAGGGAGCTCCTATAATTCACCCCTCCACTTC.

On this clonotype itself: Here the CDR3 omits its conserved ending phenylalanine or tryptophan, so a read error is the likely source. The DNA is omitted, as the CDR3 cannot be located on it reliably, and the CDR3 follows TCRdb's listing. The V gene is TRBV7-3, the J gene TRBJ2-5. Germline CDR1 reads SGHTA; CDR2 reads FQGTGA. The CDR3 numbers 8 amino acids, ends counted. The CDR3 region is CASSLNPN.

Ten or more counts support this clonotype. The V gene is TRBV28, the J gene TRBJ2-7, with 7 bases lining up with TRBD1. This CDR3 spans 15 amino acids. The germline V gene encodes CDR1 MDHEN and CDR2 SYDVKM. Unmatched junction bases numbered 7, after V lost 4 bases and J lost 1 base. CDR3 loop: CASSSKTGNSYEQYF. DNA of the CDR3: TGTGCCAGCAGTTCGAAGACAGGGAATTCCTACGAGCAGTACTTC.

The chain has TRBV28 and TRBJ2-1; 10 bases match TRBD2. The closer fit of TRBJ2-7 to the DNA end suggests the J call may be wrong. The V gene's germline CDR1 is MDHEN and CDR2 SYDVKM. The CDR3 extends over 15 amino acids. The CDR3 spells CASSDVAGGSYEQYF. CDR3 nucleotides: TGTGCCAGCAGCGATGTAGCGGGAGGCTCCTACGAGCAGTACTTC.

There are many counts of this clonotype. The genes are TRBV7-6 and TRBJ2-7, with D perhaps TRBD1 or TRBD2 (5 bases each). The V and J ends lost 4 bases and 2 bases respectively, with 18 bases between them. In germline, CDR1 is SGHVS, CDR2 FNYEAQ. The length of the CDR3 is 16 residues. The CDR3: CASSSGSGQGPYEQYF. CDR3 coding DNA: TGTGCCAGCAGCTCGGGGTCGGGGCAGGGCCCCTACGAGCAGTACTTC. Full variable domain (outside the CDR3, taken from reference TRBV7-6 and TRBJ2-7): GAGVSQSPRYKVTKRGQDVALRCDPISGHVSLYWYRQALGQGPEFLTYFNYEAQQDKSGLPNDRFSAERPEGSISTLTIQRTEQRDSAMYRCASSSGSGQGPYEQYFGPGTRLTVT.

The CDR3 loop reads CASKAGTGVETQYF. The DNA of the CDR3 is TGTGCCAGCAAGGCGGGGACAGGGGTAGAGACCCAGTACTTC. This rearrangement joins TRBV7-2 to TRBJ2-7, with 10 bases that match TRBD1. The DNA matches TRBJ2-5 better at its end, which makes the J call doubtful. Germline V gene sequence: CDR1 SGHTA, CDR2 FQGNSA. The CDR3 is made up of 14 amino acids.

The chain has TRBV6-1 and TRBJ2-3; D is undetermined. The germline V gene encodes CDR1 MNHNS and CDR2 SASEGT. The CDR3 has 12 amino acids. The V end was cut by 5 bases, the J end by 10 bases, with 13 bases between. The CDR3 DNA follows: TGTGCCAGCAGTTATTTAGGCGGATCGCAGTATTTT. Its protein product is CASSYLGGSQYF.

In the case of this clonotype: A much larger clone lies one base from this, so it may be a read error. The V call is TRBV5-1, the J call TRBJ2-1, with TRBD2 as a possible D gene (6 bases). The J call may be mistaken, given a closer DNA end match to TRBJ2-7. The CDR3 covers 15 residues. Per the germline V gene, CDR1 is SGHRS and CDR2 is YFSETQ. The CDR3 region has the DNA TGCGCCAGCAACTTAGCGGAAAGCTCCTACAATGAGCAGTACTTC. It specifies CASNLAESSYNEQYF.

The gene calls are TRBV10-1 and TRBJ2-3; D tentatively fits TRBD1 or TRBD2 (6 bases each). Per germline, CDR1 WNHNN and CDR2 SYGVQD (reference sequence). The CDR3 runs to 15 residues. V lost 2 bases and J 14 bases, leaving 23 bases between the germline ends. This chain's CDR3 is CASSEKTGWGGELYF. DNA of the CDR3: TGCGCCAGCAGTGAGAAGACAGGCTGGGGCGGGGAGCTGTATTTT.